Listed below are T cell receptor beta chains from one sample, sequenced in a study of blood T cells in healthy people across ages. MiXCR was run by TCRdb on the 5' RACE reads, yielding one entry per CDR3 protein. The sample has more than 700,000 distinct CDR3 sequences, about 55% seen once. Specimen: blood. The receptors shown here come from a man older than 75 in good health. CDR3s leave out the opening cysteine and the closing phenylalanine or tryptophan.

>TRBV5-1|TRBJ1-2
ASSLSGGNYGYT
>TRBV5-1|TRBJ2-1
ASSLVSGASSYNEQF
>TRBV20-1|TRBJ2-5
SVLGLAGGKNEQY
>TRBV14|TRBJ2-3
ASSQEGRYAY
>TRBV5-1|.
ASSSDCEQY
>TRBV2|TRBJ2-7
ASSEGGLAVSYEQY
>TRBV7-8|.
ASSLSPGGAYEQY
>TRBV12-3/TRBV12-4|TRBJ2-3
ASTRTSSTDTQY
>TRBV20-1|TRBJ1-5
SAPSGRNQPQH
>TRBV6-5|TRBJ2-5
ASSSQTSGFQETQY
>TRBV2|TRBJ2-7
ASSATGQGAYEQY
>TRBV29-1|TRBJ2-7
GVSEAKSYEQY
>TRBV20-1|TRBJ2-3
SASGTGDRRYAY
>TRBV5-1|TRBJ2-2
ASSFYGPATSTGELF
>TRBV15|TRBJ1-6
ATSRLPGPRGQSPLH
>TRBV20-1|TRBJ2-5
SAEGQDTRETQY
>TRBV6-1|TRBJ1-5
ASSEGTGQPQH
>TRBV6-1|TRBJ2-7
ASSPLAEGGEQY
>TRBV5-1|TRBJ2-1
ASSFGQGPGLLDEQF
>TRBV9|TRBJ2-5
ASSVSGISGQETQY
>TRBV6-1|TRBJ2-7
ASSWDRDYEQY
>TRBV25-1|TRBJ2-7
ASSEYAGSYEQY
>TRBV25-1|TRBJ2-5
ASSIQGVETQY
>TRBV7-8|TRBJ2-2
ASSLELVGTGELF
>TRBV7-6|TRBJ2-3
ASSWSSGRFRDTQY
>TRBV20-1|TRBJ2-1
SAPGQVHNEQF
>TRBV25-1|TRBJ2-3
ASSPGTGSTDTQY
>TRBV11-1|.
ASSLSGTGGFSREQY
>TRBV20-1|TRBJ1-1
SGHLMNTEAF
>TRBV7-2|TRBJ2-3
ASSSPRGRQTDTQY
>TRBV20-1|TRBJ2-7
SARSSGSYEQY
>TRBV11-3|.
ASSLHRGDEQY
>TRBV20-1|.
SARDRGGRAPYEQY
>TRBV3-1|TRBJ2-1
ASSQGGLAGGDEQF
>TRBV5-1|TRBJ2-5
ASSPGTSIETQY
>TRBV12-3/TRBV12-4|TRBJ1-2
ASSTGVEGYT
>TRBV7-2|TRBJ2-3
ASSLATSGSRRTDTQY
>TRBV20-1|TRBJ2-5
SARDGVTETQY
>TRBV14|TRBJ1-2
ASSQGSNRGRMNYGYT
>TRBV6-5|TRBJ2-5
ASSYRGSETQY
>TRBV5-1|TRBJ1-2
ASSLTPSLRGYGYT
>TRBV6-2/TRBV6-3|TRBJ2-7
ASNLAGRSSYEQY
>TRBV5-1|TRBJ1-1
ASSAGHAGNTEAF
>TRBV20-1|TRBJ1-5
SATDGDQPQH
>TRBV20-1|TRBJ2-5
SAARMGLALYNEQY
>TRBV6-5|TRBJ2-2
ASSRGTSGRSGELF
>TRBV12-3/TRBV12-4|TRBJ2-3
ASSFRPGQGRERYAY
>TRBV9|TRBJ2-3
ASSASGGGHTDTQY
>TRBV21-1|TRBJ2-5
ASSTHPLVETQY
>TRBV5-1|.
ASRGTSYNEQY
>TRBV20-1|TRBJ2-1
SAGRGGYNEQF
>TRBV9|TRBJ2-7
ASSVVPISYEQY